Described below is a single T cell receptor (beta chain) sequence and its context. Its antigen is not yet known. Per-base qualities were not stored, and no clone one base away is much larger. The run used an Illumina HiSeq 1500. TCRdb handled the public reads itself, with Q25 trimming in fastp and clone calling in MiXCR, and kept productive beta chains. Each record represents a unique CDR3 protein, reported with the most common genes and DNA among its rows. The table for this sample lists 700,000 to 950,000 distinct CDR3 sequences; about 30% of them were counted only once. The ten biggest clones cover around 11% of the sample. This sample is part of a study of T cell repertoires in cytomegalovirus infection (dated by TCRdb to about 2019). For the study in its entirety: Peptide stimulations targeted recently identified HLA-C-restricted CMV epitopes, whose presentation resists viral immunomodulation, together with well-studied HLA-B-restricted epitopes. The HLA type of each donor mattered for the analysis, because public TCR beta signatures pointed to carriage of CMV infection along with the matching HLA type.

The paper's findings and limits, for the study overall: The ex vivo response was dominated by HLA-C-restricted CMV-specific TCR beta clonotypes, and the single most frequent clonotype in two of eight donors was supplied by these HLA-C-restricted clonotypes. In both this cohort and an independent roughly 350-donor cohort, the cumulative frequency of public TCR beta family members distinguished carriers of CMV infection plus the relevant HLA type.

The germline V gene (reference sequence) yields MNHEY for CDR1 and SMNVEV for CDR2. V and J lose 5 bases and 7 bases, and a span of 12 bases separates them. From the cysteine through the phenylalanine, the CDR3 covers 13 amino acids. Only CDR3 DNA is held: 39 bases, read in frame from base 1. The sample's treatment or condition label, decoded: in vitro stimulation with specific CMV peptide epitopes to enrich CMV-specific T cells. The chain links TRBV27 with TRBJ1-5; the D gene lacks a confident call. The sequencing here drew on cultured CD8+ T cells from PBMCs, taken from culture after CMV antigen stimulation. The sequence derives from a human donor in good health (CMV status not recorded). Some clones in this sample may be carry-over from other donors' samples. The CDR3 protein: CASSTAGMQPQHF. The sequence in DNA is TGTGCCAGCAGTACAGCCGGGATGCAGCCCCAGCATTTT.